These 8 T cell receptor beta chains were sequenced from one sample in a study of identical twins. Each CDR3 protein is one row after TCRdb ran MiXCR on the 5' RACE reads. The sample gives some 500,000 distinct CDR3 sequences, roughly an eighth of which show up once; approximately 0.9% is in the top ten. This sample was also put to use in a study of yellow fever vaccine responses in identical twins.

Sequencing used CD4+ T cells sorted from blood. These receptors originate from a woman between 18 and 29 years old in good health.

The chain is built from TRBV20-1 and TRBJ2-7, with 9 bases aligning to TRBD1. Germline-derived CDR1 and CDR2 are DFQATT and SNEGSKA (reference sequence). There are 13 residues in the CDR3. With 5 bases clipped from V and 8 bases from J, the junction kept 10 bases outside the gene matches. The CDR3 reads CSAYKGQGTKQYF. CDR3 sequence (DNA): TGCAGTGCTTATAAGGGACAGGGCACCAAGCAGTACTTC.

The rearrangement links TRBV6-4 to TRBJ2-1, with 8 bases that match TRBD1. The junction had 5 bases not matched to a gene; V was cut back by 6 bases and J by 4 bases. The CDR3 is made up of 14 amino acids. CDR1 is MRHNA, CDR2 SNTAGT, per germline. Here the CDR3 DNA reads TGTGCCAGCAGCCGGGACAGGTTTTACAATGAGCAGTTCTTC. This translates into CASSRDRFYNEQFF.

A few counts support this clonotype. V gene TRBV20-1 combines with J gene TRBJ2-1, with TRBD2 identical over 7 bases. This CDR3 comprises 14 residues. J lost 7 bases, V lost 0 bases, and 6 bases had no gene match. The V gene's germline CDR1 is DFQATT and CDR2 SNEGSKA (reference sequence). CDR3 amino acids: CSARDTSAGNEQFF. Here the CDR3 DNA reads TGCAGTGCTAGAGATACTAGCGCGGGGAATGAGCAGTTCTTC.

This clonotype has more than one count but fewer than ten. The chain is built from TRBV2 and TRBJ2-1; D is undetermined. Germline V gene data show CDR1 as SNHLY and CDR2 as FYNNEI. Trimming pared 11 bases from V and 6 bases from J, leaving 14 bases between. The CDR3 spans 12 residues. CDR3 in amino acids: CAAGGFGNEQFF. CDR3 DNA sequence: TGTGCCGCCGGTGGATTTGGCAATGAGCAGTTCTTC.

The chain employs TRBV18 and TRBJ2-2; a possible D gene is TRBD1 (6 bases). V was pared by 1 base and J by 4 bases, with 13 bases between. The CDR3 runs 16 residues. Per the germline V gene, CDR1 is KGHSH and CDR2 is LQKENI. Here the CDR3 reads CASSPQAGTITGELFF. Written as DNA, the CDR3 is TGTGCCAGCTCACCACAGGCTGGGACAATCACCGGGGAGCTGTTTTTT.

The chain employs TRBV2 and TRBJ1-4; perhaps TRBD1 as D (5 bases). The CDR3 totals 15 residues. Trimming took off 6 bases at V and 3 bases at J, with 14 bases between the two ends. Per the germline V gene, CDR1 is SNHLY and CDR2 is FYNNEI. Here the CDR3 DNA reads TGTGCCAGCAGGGCCTCAGGGACCTCTAATGAAAAACTGTTTTTT. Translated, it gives CASRASGTSNEKLFF.

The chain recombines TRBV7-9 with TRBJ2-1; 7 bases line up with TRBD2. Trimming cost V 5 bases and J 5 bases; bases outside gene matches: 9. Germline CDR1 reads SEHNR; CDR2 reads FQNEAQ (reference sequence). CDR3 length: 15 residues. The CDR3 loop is CASSPTSARNNEQFF. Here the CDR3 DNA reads TGTGCCAGCAGCCCCACTAGCGCGAGGAACAATGAGCAGTTCTTC.

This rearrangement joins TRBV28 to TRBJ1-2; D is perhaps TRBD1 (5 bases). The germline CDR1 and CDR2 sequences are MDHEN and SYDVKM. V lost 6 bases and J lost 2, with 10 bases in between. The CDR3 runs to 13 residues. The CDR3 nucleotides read TGTGCCAGCAGCGTGACAGTGAACTATGGCTACACCTTC. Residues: CASSVTVNYGYTF.